Shown below are 29 T cell receptor beta chains from a single sample sequenced in a study of blood T cell repertoires in COVID-19. The repertoire was sequenced with immunoSEQ multiplex PCR; TCRdb's copy has only in-frame clones and lacks some. The table includes some 150,000 clones, roughly 80% detected once. What was sequenced was PBMCs or T cells enriched from blood (not recorded which). The receptors were sampled from a woman aged 45 to 65 who had recovered from COVID-19.

CDR3 protein: CASSPEGLVTDTQYF. CDR3 sequence (DNA): TGTGCCAGCAGCCCGGAGGGGCTCGTCACAGATACGCAGTATTTT. This rearrangement joins TRBV7-3 to TRBJ2-3; possibly TRBD2 for D (6 bases). This CDR3 is built from 15 residues. Germline V gives CDR1 SGHTA, CDR2 FQGTGA. V was shortened by 5 bases and J by 2 bases, with 14 bases between the two germline ends.

This rearrangement joins TRBV11-3 to TRBJ1-2, with D perhaps TRBD1 (5 bases). Trimming shortened V by 1 base and J by 7 bases, and 7 bases separated the two germline ends. This CDR3 has 12 residues. CDR1 SGHNT and CDR2 YENEEA come from the germline V gene. The CDR3 DNA reads TGTGCCAGCAGCTTAGTAGGGGCTGGCTACACCTTC. Protein sequence: CASSLVGAGYTF. Filled out from reference TRBV11-3 and TRBJ1-2, the complete variable domain reads EAGVVQSPRYKIIEKKQPVAFWCNPISGHNTLYWYLQNLGQGPELLIRYENEEAVDDSQLPKDRFSAERLKGVDSTLKIQPAELGDSAVYLCASSLVGAGYTFGSGTRLTVV.

Notes on this clone: This sample includes further DNA sequences coding for the same CDR3. The chain carries TRBV28 and TRBJ1-1, with unresolved D. CDR1 and CDR2 from the germline V gene are MDHEN and SYDVKM. Trimming took 2 bases from V and 5 from J, leaving 3 bases between them. The CDR3 runs 11 residues. CDR3 residues: CASSLRTEAFF. CDR3 bases: TGTGCCAGCAGTTTACGGACTGAAGCTTTCTTT.

The chain employs TRBV14 and TRBJ1-2; D not certain. There are 13 residues in the CDR3. Germline V gene lookup returns CDR1 SGHDN and CDR2 FVKESK. V lost 1 base, J lost 6 bases, and 9 bases lay in between. CDR3 nucleotides: TGTGCCAGCAGCCAAGGTTGGCGGGATGGCTACACCTTC. Translated: CASSQGWRDGYTF.

The chain joins TRBV7-2 to TRBJ2-3; D is unresolved. The ends were cut back, 4 bases at V and 0 bases at J, with 11 bases in the middle. CDR1 is SGHTA and CDR2 is FQGNSA in the germline V gene. The CDR3 contains 15 residues. The DNA of the CDR3 is TGTGCCAGCAGCTGGTCGATCACTAGCACAGATACGCAGTATTTT. Translation: CASSWSITSTDTQYF.

This clone has more than one count but fewer than ten. The rearrangement joins TRBV5-1 to TRBJ2-1; 8 bases map to TRBD2. Trimming removed 4 bases from V and 0 bases from J; junction bases left unmatched: 6. The CDR3 extends over 16 amino acids. Germline V CDR1 and CDR2: SGHRS, YFSETQ. CDR3: CASSTSGPSSYNEQFF. The CDR3 region has the DNA TGCGCCAGCAGCACTAGCGGACCGAGCTCCTACAATGAGCAGTTCTTC.

The V gene is TRBV6-1, the J gene TRBJ1-3; TRBD1 matches 9 bases. This CDR3 contains 15 residues. The V and J ends lost 3 bases and 4 bases, in that order; junction bases with no gene match: 4. Per the germline V gene, CDR1 is MNHNS and CDR2 is SASEGT. In DNA, the CDR3 is TGTGCCAGCAGTGAGGGACAGGGTAAAGGAAACACCATATATTTT. Translating gives CASSEGQGKGNTIYF.

The gene calls are TRBV6-8 and TRBJ1-3; 10 bases match TRBD1. Germline trimming cut 6 bases from V and 2 bases from J; bases unmatched to any gene: 7. Germline CDR1 is MNHGY and CDR2 is SAAAGT. The CDR3 extends over 16 amino acids. The CDR3 region has the DNA TGTGCCAGCAGACCAGGGACAGGGGCTGCTGGAAACACCATATATTTT. Its translation is CASRPGTGAAGNTIYF.

The chain employs TRBV5-8 and TRBJ2-1, with 10 nucleotides matching TRBD2. V was clipped by 9 bases and J by 7 bases; unmatched bases: 7. This CDR3 spans 13 amino acids. Germline lookup yields CDR1 SGHTS and CDR2 YDEGEE. CDR3 in amino acids: CATGGSGRNEQFF. In DNA, the CDR3 is TGTGCCACCGGGGGTAGCGGGAGGAATGAGCAGTTCTTC.

The genes are TRBV5-4 and TRBJ1-2; TRBD1 matches at 8 bases. V lost 5 bases, J lost 5 bases, and 5 bases stayed unmatched. The V gene's germline CDR1 is SGHNT and CDR2 YYREEE (reference sequence). This CDR3 contains 13 residues. The CDR3 sequence: CASSYDRGYGYTF. The CDR3 nucleotides are TGTGCCAGCAGTTATGACAGGGGTTATGGCTACACCTTC.

This chain links TRBV19 with TRBJ2-5, with TRBD1 identical over 9 bases. The length of the CDR3 is 15 residues. Germline V CDR1 and CDR2: LNHDA, SQIVND (reference sequence). The V segment lost 2 bases and the J segment 5 bases; nucleotides outside the gene matches: 6. In nucleotides, the CDR3 is TGTGCCAGTAGTATAACCGGGACAGGGCTTGAGACCCAGTACTTC. Protein product: CASSITGTGLETQYF.

V is TRBV5-1 and J is TRBJ1-2, with a tentative D call TRBD1 (6 bases). V was pared by 5 bases and J by 1 base, with 12 bases between. This CDR3 spans 14 amino acids. From germline, CDR1 is SGHRS and CDR2 YFSETQ. CDR3 loop: CASSREGGNYGYTF. The DNA of the CDR3 is TGCGCCAGCAGTCGTGAAGGGGGTAACTATGGCTACACCTTC.

The chain uses TRBV28 and TRBJ1-5; weak D call: TRBD1 (5 bases). CDR3 length: 16 amino acids. Trimming stripped 5 bases from V and 3 bases from J, with 17 bases between. Germline assignment: CDR1 MDHEN and CDR2 SYDVKM. The CDR3, as DNA: TGTGCCAGCAGTACCTTGGGGGGTTCAATCAATCAGCCCCAGCATTTT. Translated, it gives CASSTLGGSINQPQHF.

The V and J genes are TRBV6-4 and TRBJ2-1; possibly TRBD2 for D (5 bases). This CDR3 is built from 14 residues. The V gene lost 4 bases and the J gene lost 7 bases, with 14 bases spanning the gap. CDR1 MRHNA and CDR2 SNTAGT come from the germline V gene. Here the CDR3 DNA reads TGTGCCAGCAGTGTTGGCGACCCGGGAAATGAGCAGTTCTTC. It encodes CASSVGDPGNEQFF.

This clone was picked up a small number of times. The chain links TRBV7-8 to TRBJ1-6; D not resolved. Trimming left V 10 bases short and J 0 bases short, with 16 bases between. In germline, CDR1 is SGHVS, CDR2 FQNEAQ. The CDR3 covers 16 residues. DNA for the CDR3: TGTGCCACCCGGATCCAGGAAAGCTCCTATAATTCACCCCTCCACTTT. Encoded protein: CATRIQESSYNSPLHF.

About this clone itself: In the same sample, other DNA sequences code for this CDR3. The chain is built from TRBV29-1 and TRBJ1-1; TRBD1 matches at 10 bases. Unmatched junction bases numbered 2, after V lost 6 bases and J lost 1 base. Per germline, CDR1 SQVTM and CDR2 ANQGSEA. There are 13 residues in the CDR3. In DNA form, the CDR3 reads TGCAGCGTCCGGACAGGGGGGAACACTGAAGCTTTCTTT. Translating gives CSVRTGGNTEAFF.

This clone was seen a few times. This rearrangement joins TRBV2 to TRBJ1-2, with D unresolved. V was shortened by 6 bases and J by 9 bases, with 14 bases between the two germline ends. Germline loops: CDR1 SNHLY, CDR2 FYNNEI. The CDR3 has 12 residues. The CDR3 DNA follows: TGTGCCAGCAGCGACACCCGGGGTAGCTACACCTTC. Its translation is CASSDTRGSYTF. Full variable domain (rest looked up from reference TRBV2 and TRBJ1-2): EPEVTQTPSHQVTQMGQEVILRCVPISNHLYFYWYRQILGQKVEFLVSFYNNEISEKSEIFDDQFSVERPDGSNFTLKIRSTKLEDSAMYFCASSDTRGSYTFGSGTRLTVV.

The chain couples TRBV3-1 (or the pseudogene TRBV3-2) to TRBJ2-1; TRBD1 is a possible D gene (5 bases). V was clipped by 2 bases and J by 1 base, with 9 bases between them. Germline V gives CDR1 LGHDT, CDR2 YNNKEL (reference sequence). The CDR3 has 15 amino acids. DNA of the CDR3: TGTGCCAGCAGCCAACAGGGTGGGTCCTACAATGAGCAGTTCTTC. Its protein is CASSQQGGSYNEQFF.

This chain joins TRBV27 and TRBJ1-5; 8 nucleotides agree with TRBD1. V was pared by 6 bases and J by 4 bases, with 8 bases of the junction left unmatched. The CDR3 is 15 amino acids. The germline CDR1 and CDR2 sequences are MNHEY and SMNVEV (reference sequence). The CDR3 bases are TGTGCCAGCAGCGCCGGGACAGGTAGGAATCAGCCCCAGCATTTT. Residues: CASSAGTGRNQPQHF.

V usage is TRBV4-1 and J usage is TRBJ2-2; 7 bases are a match to TRBD2. The CDR3 is made up of 18 amino acids. In germline, CDR1 is MGHRA, CDR2 YSYEKL. Trimming cost V 0 bases and J 0 bases; bases outside gene matches: 7. DNA for the CDR3: TGCGCCAGCAGCCAAGAGAGGGGTGCGGGAGCGAACACCGGGGAGCTGTTTTTT. This sequence encodes CASSQERGAGANTGELFF.

The chain recombines TRBV7-9 with TRBJ1-1; D gene uncertain. V gave up 7 bases and J gave up 5 bases, with 23 bases separating them. Germline lookup yields CDR1 SEHNR and CDR2 FQNEAQ (reference sequence). The length of the CDR3 is 16 residues. CDR3 amino acids: CASNTPRQAIRTEAFF. CDR3 in DNA: TGTGCCAGCAACACTCCACGGCAGGCCATACGGACTGAAGCTTTCTTT.

The gene calls are TRBV30 and TRBJ2-7, with TRBD1 matching 8 bases. The germline gives CDR1 GTSNPN, CDR2 SVGIG (reference sequence). The V gene end was trimmed by 0 bases and the J gene end by 6 bases; junction bases not matched to a gene: 10. This CDR3 contains 15 residues. CDR3 protein: CAWSVTTGGRSEQYV. The CDR3 nucleotides are TGTGCCTGGAGTGTAACTACAGGGGGAAGGTCCGAGCAGTACGTC.

The rearrangement uses TRBV12-5 and TRBJ2-1; 7 nucleotides agree with TRBD1. CDR3 size: 16 residues. J gave up 0 bases and V 4 bases, and 6 bases lay outside the gene matches. CDR1 is LGHNT, CDR2 FRNRAP, per germline. The CDR3: CASGSETGSSYNEQFF. CDR3 DNA: TGTGCTAGTGGTTCCGAGACAGGGTCCTCCTACAATGAGCAGTTCTTC.

The rearrangement joins TRBV7-2 to TRBJ2-7, with a tentative D call TRBD2 (5 bases). The germline V gene encodes CDR1 SGHTA and CDR2 FQGNSA. The CDR3 is 17 residues long. Trimming removed 4 bases from V and 0 bases from J, with 19 bases in between. The CDR3 sequence: CASSSEGLLGPSYEQYV. DNA for the CDR3: TGTGCCAGCAGCTCAGAAGGACTTTTGGGCCCCTCCTACGAGCAGTACGTC.

The genes are TRBV19 and TRBJ2-5, with TRBD2 matching over 8 bases. V lost 5 bases, J lost 5 bases, and 4 bases stayed unmatched. In germline, CDR1 is LNHDA, CDR2 SQIVND (reference sequence). The CDR3 is 13 amino acids. CDR3 DNA: TGTGCCAGTAGTCGGGGGGGCCGGGAGACCCAGTACTTC. Protein sequence: CASSRGGRETQYF.

V gene TRBV19 combines with J gene TRBJ1-1; TRBD1 matches 10 bases. The length of the CDR3 is 15 residues. Trimming removed 6 bases from V and 2 bases from J; junction bases left unmatched: 6. Germline values: CDR1 LNHDA, CDR2 SQIVND (reference sequence). The CDR3 sequence is CASRAGTGANTEAFF. The CDR3 DNA reads as TGTGCCAGTAGAGCCGGGACAGGGGCAAACACTGAAGCTTTCTTT.

V is TRBV30 and J is TRBJ1-2; D possibly corresponds to TRBD1 (6 bases). Germline V gene data show CDR1 as GTSNPN and CDR2 as SVGIG (reference sequence). The CDR3 runs 13 residues. The V and J ends lost 1 base and 4 bases respectively, with 10 bases between them. The CDR3 sequence is CAWSGGHSYGYTF. DNA for the CDR3: TGTGCCTGGAGTGGGGGACATTCCTATGGCTACACCTTC. The full variable domain, its missing parts supplied by reference TRBV30 and TRBJ1-2, is SQTIHQWPATLVQPVGSPLSLECTVEGTSNPNLYWYRQAAGRGLQLLFYSVGIGQISSEVPQNLSASRPQDRQFILSSKKLLLSDSGFYLCAWSGGHSYGYTFGSGTRLTVV.

V usage is TRBV20-1 and J usage is TRBJ2-1, with TRBD2 matching 10 bases. Germline values: CDR1 DFQATT, CDR2 SNEGSKA (reference sequence). Trimming removed 3 bases from V and 9 bases from J; junction bases left unmatched: 14. CDR3 size: 16 residues. CDR3 loop: CSASATSGMASAEQFF. The CDR3 DNA is TGCAGTGCTAGTGCCACTAGCGGGATGGCAAGTGCTGAGCAGTTCTTC.

This clone has a single count. Other DNA sequences from this sample encode an identical CDR3 as well. This rearrangement joins TRBV5-8 to TRBJ2-1, with 10 positions matching TRBD1. Germline CDR1 and CDR2: SGHTS and YDEGEE. Trimming at V came to 4 bases and at J to 2 bases, leaving 3 bases not matched to a gene. The CDR3 extends over 15 amino acids. The CDR3 loop is CASSLGQGAYNEQFF. DNA for the CDR3: TGTGCCAGCAGCCTCGGACAGGGGGCCTACAATGAGCAGTTCTTC.